A single sample is the source of the 7 T cell receptor beta chains below, sequenced in a study of Ad26.COV2.S vaccination and SARS-CoV-2 variants. Some clones are missing from TCRdb's copy, which holds only in-frame ones; the method was immunoSEQ multiplex PCR. The sample has about 180,000 clones, 87% seen once. Sequenced material: peripheral blood, taken after recovery from COVID-19. The source is a human donor who had recovered from COVID-19.

The chain combines TRBV15 with TRBJ2-7, with D perhaps assigned TRBD1 or TRBD2 (5 bases each). CDR1 and CDR2 (germline): LNHNV, YYDKDF (reference sequence). This CDR3 contains 14 residues. V lost 0 bases and J 5 bases, leaving 11 bases between the germline ends. CDR3 sequence: CATSRDLRGNEQYF. The CDR3 DNA is TGTGCCACCAGCAGAGATCTGAGGGGCAACGAGCAGTACTTC. Full variable domain (outside the CDR3, taken from reference TRBV15 and TRBJ2-7): DAMVIQNPRYQVTQFGKPVTLSCSQTLNHNVMYWYQQKSSQAPKLLFHYYDKDFNNEADTPDNFQSRRPNTSFCFLDIRSPGLGDTAMYLCATSRDLRGNEQYFGPGTRLTVT.

The genes are TRBV18 and TRBJ1-1, with 7 bases that match TRBD1. The V segment lost 4 bases and the J segment 0 bases; nucleotides outside the gene matches: 11. The CDR3 extends over 17 amino acids. Germline CDR1 KGHSH, CDR2 LQKENI. For the CDR3, the DNA is TGTGCCAGCTCACGGGGACAGCAGGGGGTATTGAACACTGAAGCTTTCTTT. This sequence encodes CASSRGQQGVLNTEAFF.

About this clone itself: It is unclear where the CDR3 begins or ends on the DNA, so no DNA is shown, and the CDR3 is as TCRdb lists it. The chain couples TRBV21-1 to TRBJ1-1; no check of the table's D call, TRBD1, against the DNA was made. TRBV21-1 is a pseudogene. The CDR3 length equals 19 residues, ends included. The CDR3 sequence is CASSKVGQGARDGRTEAFF.

The J gene is TRBJ1-2, the V gene TRBV2; 7 bases are shared with TRBD1. Germline-derived CDR1 and CDR2 are SNHLY and FYNNEI. There are 13 residues in the CDR3. The V segment lost 1 base and the J segment 6 bases; nucleotides outside the gene matches: 2. CDR3 loop: CASSEGQGNGYTF. The CDR3, as DNA: TGTGCCAGCAGTGAAGGACAGGGCAATGGCTACACCTTC.

CDR3 coding DNA: TGTGCTAGTGGTTCGCCCCTCTTAGGCGCGCCCGGGGACTACACCTTC. It specifies CASGSPLLGAPGDYTF. The rearrangement uses TRBV12-5 and TRBJ1-2; D not certain. The CDR3 is 16 amino acids. The V gene's germline CDR1 is LGHNT and CDR2 FRNRAP. Trimming left V 4 bases short and J 10 bases short, with 25 bases between.

J is TRBJ1-1 and V is TRBV6-5; a possible D gene is TRBD1 (6 bases). Looked up from germline, CDR1 is MNHEY and CDR2 is SVGAGI. Trimming took off 8 bases at V and 1 base at J, with 14 bases between the two ends. The CDR3 is 14 residues long. CDR3 nucleotides: TGTGCCAGCCAATTCGGGACACCGAACACTGAAGCTTTCTTT. This codes for CASQFGTPNTEAFF.

This chain uses TRBV2 with TRBJ1-1; D is uncertain. Germline CDR1 is SNHLY and CDR2 is FYNNEI. V lost 5 bases, J lost 1 base, and 11 bases lay in between. The CDR3 sequence is 14 residues long. The CDR3 DNA is TGTGCCAGCAGTACCGACTTTCCGAACACTGAAGCTTTCTTT. This gives the protein CASSTDFPNTEAFF.